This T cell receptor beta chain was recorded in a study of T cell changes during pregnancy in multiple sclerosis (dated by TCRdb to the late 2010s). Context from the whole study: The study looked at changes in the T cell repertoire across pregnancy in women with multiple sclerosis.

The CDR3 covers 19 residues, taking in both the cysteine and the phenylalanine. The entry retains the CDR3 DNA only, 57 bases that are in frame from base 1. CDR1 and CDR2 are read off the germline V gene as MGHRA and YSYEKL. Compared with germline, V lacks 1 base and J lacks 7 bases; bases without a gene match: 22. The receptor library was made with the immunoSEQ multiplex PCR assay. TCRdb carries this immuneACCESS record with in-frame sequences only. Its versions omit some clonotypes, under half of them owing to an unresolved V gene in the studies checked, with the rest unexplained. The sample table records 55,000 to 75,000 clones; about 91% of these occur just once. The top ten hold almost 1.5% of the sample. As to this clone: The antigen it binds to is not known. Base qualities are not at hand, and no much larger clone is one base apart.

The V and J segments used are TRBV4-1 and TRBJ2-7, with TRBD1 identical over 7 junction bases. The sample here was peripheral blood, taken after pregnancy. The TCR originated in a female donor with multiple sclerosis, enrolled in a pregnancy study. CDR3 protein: CASSQVLLPRQGFTIEQYF. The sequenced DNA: TGCGCCAGCAGCCAAGTTTTACTACCCAGACAGGGATTTACGATAGAGCAGTACTTC.